This is a list of T cell receptor beta chains from one sample in a study of shared clonotypes between healthy human individuals. Repertoires were generated with immunoSEQ multiplex PCR, while TCRdb's copy carries only in-frame clones and drops some. The table shows approximately 2,300,000 clones, with around 90% occurring only once. The sequenced sample was naive CD4+ T cells from PBMCs. The receptors come from a man aged 18 to 30 in good health. Some clones in this sample may be carry-over from other donors' samples. The CDR3 runs from the conserved cysteine through the conserved F or W. Each record gives: clone size, V gene, J gene, D gene, CDR3 protein, CDR3 DNA. D genes are given only for firm matches. The size field is filled for only some rows; it gives once, few, many or a size class.

size: .; V: TRBV28; J: TRBJ1-6; D: .; CDR3: CASSLAAERPLHF; DNA: TGTGCCAGCAGTTTGGCGGCTGAGAGGCCCCTCCACTTT
size: .; V: TRBV5-1; J: TRBJ1-2; D: .; CDR3: CASSPGTASYDGYTF; DNA: TGCGCCAGCAGCCCGGGGACGGCCTCCTATGACGGCTACACCTTC
size: .; V: TRBV5-4; J: TRBJ2-5; D: .; CDR3: CASSTQGVSLDQETQYF; DNA: TGTGCCAGCAGCACACAGGGAGTTTCGTTAGACCAAGAGACCCAGTACTTC
size: .; V: TRBV14; J: TRBJ1-3; D: .; CDR3: CASSQVGAGNTIYF; DNA: TGTGCCAGCAGCCAAGTGGGGGCTGGAAACACCATATATTTT
size: .; V: TRBV4-1; J: TRBJ2-1; D: .; CDR3: CASSQAPIPGSGNNEQFF; DNA: TGCGCCAGCAGCCAAGCCCCCATACCCGGGAGTGGGAACAATGAGCAGTTCTTC
size: .; V: TRBV18; J: TRBJ1-1; D: TRBD1; CDR3: CASSLLHRGEPEAFF; DNA: TGTGCCAGCTCACTGTTACACAGGGGCGAGCCTGAAGCTTTCTTT
size: once; V: TRBV5-1; J: TRBJ1-1; D: .; CDR3: CASSLWDRTRAGDTEAFF; DNA: TGCGCCAGCAGCTTGTGGGATAGGACAAGAGCCGGGGACACTGAAGCTTTCTTT
size: .; V: TRBV7-3; J: TRBJ2-1; D: .; CDR3: CASSDSGFAEQFF; DNA: TGTGCCAGCAGTGACAGTGGGTTCGCTGAGCAGTTCTTC
size: .; V: TRBV6-6; J: TRBJ2-3; D: .; CDR3: CASSYSISTDTQYF; DNA: TGTGCCAGCAGTTACTCGATAAGCACAGATACGCAGTATTTT
size: .; V: TRBV18; J: TRBJ1-4; D: .; CDR3: CASSPDISTNEKLFF; DNA: TGTGCCAGCTCGCCTGACATATCAACTAATGAAAAACTGTTTTTT
size: .; V: TRBV7-2; J: TRBJ1-1; D: TRBD1; CDR3: CASSLWGVQGAVAFF; DNA: TGTGCCAGCAGCTTATGGGGTGTACAGGGGGCGGTAGCTTTCTTT
size: .; V: TRBV5-1; J: TRBJ2-4; D: TRBD1; CDR3: CASSRGQGENIQYF; DNA: TGCGCCAGCAGCAGGGGACAGGGGGAAAACATTCAGTACTTC
size: .; V: TRBV7-6; J: TRBJ2-2; D: .; CDR3: CASSLTVNTGELFF; DNA: TGTGCCAGCAGCTTGACAGTGAACACCGGGGAGCTGTTTTTT
size: .; V: TRBV5-3; J: TRBJ2-2; D: TRBD1; CDR3: CARTLTGTGGILNAGELFF; DNA: TGTGCCAGAACCCTGACAGGGACAGGGGGTATTCTCAATGCCGGGGAGCTGTTTTTT
size: .; V: TRBV7-2; J: TRBJ2-7; D: TRBD2; CDR3: CASSLAPDSGGYEQYF; DNA: TGTGCCAGCAGCTTAGCCCCGGATAGCGGGGGCTACGAGCAGTACTTC
size: .; V: TRBV15; J: TRBJ1-1; D: .; CDR3: CATSSGLLGDTEAFF; DNA: TGTGCCACCAGCAGTGGACTCCTTGGCGACACTGAAGCTTTCTTT
size: .; V: TRBV5-1; J: TRBJ2-1; D: .; CDR3: CASSSVQGFEQFF; DNA: TGCGCCAGCAGCTCAGTCCAGGGGTTCGAGCAGTTCTTC
size: .; V: TRBV18; J: TRBJ1-1; D: TRBD1; CDR3: CASSPDRGNTEAFF; DNA: TGTGCCAGCTCACCGGACAGGGGGAACACTGAAGCTTTCTTT
size: .; V: TRBV18; J: TRBJ1-1; D: TRBD1; CDR3: CASSPTLGQGVAEAFF; DNA: TGTGCCAGCTCACCAACGCTAGGACAGGGGGTGGCTGAAGCTTTCTTT
size: .; V: TRBV15; J: TRBJ2-7; D: .; CDR3: CATSRGNRYEQYF; DNA: TGTGCCACCAGCAGAGGAAATAGATACGAGCAGTACTTC
size: .; V: TRBV13; J: TRBJ2-5; D: .; CDR3: CASSLGLAGETQYF; DNA: TGTGCCAGCAGCTTAGGTTTGGCGGGGGAGACCCAGTACTTC
size: once; V: TRBV25-1; J: TRBJ1-2; D: .; CDR3: CASSEEGRSGYTF; DNA: TGTGCCAGCAGTGAAGAGGGGCGGAGTGGCTACACCTTC
size: .; V: TRBV27; J: TRBJ1-1; D: .; CDR3: CASSQHRTNTEAFF; DNA: TGTGCCAGCAGTCAACACAGGACAAACACTGAAGCTTTCTTT
size: .; V: TRBV5-1; J: TRBJ1-2; D: .; CDR3: CASSLMAVANYGYTF; DNA: TGCGCCAGCAGCTTGATGGCCGTAGCTAACTATGGCTACACCTTC
size: once; V: TRBV4-3; J: TRBJ1-2; D: TRBD1; CDR3: CASSQRTGNYGYTF; DNA: TGCGCCAGCAGCCAAAGGACAGGAAACTATGGCTACACCTTC
size: .; V: TRBV28; J: TRBJ1-5; D: .; CDR3: CASSFEVSNQPQHF; DNA: TGTGCCAGCAGTTTTGAGGTTAGCAATCAGCCCCAGCATTTT
size: .; V: TRBV5-1; J: TRBJ2-3; D: TRBD1; CDR3: CASRRRTGGADTQYF; DNA: TGCGCCAGCAGAAGACGGACAGGGGGCGCAGATACGCAGTATTTT
size: .; V: TRBV7-2; J: TRBJ2-5; D: TRBD2; CDR3: CASSLGYSGGGGQETQYF; DNA: TGTGCCAGCAGCTTAGGATATTCCGGCGGGGGTGGCCAAGAGACCCAGTACTTC
size: .; V: TRBV18; J: TRBJ2-3; D: TRBD2; CDR3: CASSPSLAGGYTDTQYF; DNA: TGTGCCAGCTCACCCTCGCTAGCGGGGGGATACACAGATACGCAGTATTTT
size: .; V: TRBV29-1; J: TRBJ1-1; D: .; CDR3: CSGAGNTEAFF; DNA: TGCAGTGGTGCGGGTAACACTGAAGCTTTCTTT
size: .; V: TRBV18; J: TRBJ2-1; D: TRBD2; CDR3: CASSPPKASGHYNEQFF; DNA: TGTGCCAGCTCACCACCGAAGGCTAGCGGGCATTACAATGAGCAGTTCTTC
size: once; V: TRBV7-2; J: TRBJ2-2; D: .; CDR3: CASTLANTGELFF; DNA: TGTGCCAGCACTCTGGCGAACACCGGGGAGCTGTTTTTT
size: .; V: TRBV29-1; J: TRBJ2-3; D: TRBD2; CDR3: CSVEESVSGRADTQYF; DNA: TGCAGCGTTGAAGAATCGGTTAGCGGGAGGGCAGATACGCAGTATTTT
size: .; V: TRBV19; J: TRBJ1-4; D: TRBD1; CDR3: CASTETGGREKLFF; DNA: TGTGCCAGTACCGAGACAGGGGGCCGTGAAAAACTGTTTTTT
size: .; V: TRBV7-3; J: TRBJ1-6; D: TRBD1; CDR3: CASSLTGDRGNSPLHF; DNA: TGTGCCAGCAGCTTAACGGGCGACAGGGGTAATTCACCCCTCCACTTT
size: .; V: TRBV6-6; J: TRBJ1-5; D: .; CDR3: CASLDSLGPQHF; DNA: TGTGCCAGCCTAGACAGTCTGGGGCCCCAGCATTTT
size: once; V: TRBV6-5; J: TRBJ1-5; D: .; CDR3: CASSYSGQSGNQPQHF; DNA: TGTGCCAGCAGTTACTCAGGGCAGAGCGGCAATCAGCCCCAGCATTTT
size: .; V: TRBV11-2; J: TRBJ2-5; D: .; CDR3: CASSLEPLGAQYF; DNA: TGTGCCAGCAGCTTAGAGCCGTTGGGGGCCCAGTACTTC
size: few; V: TRBV6-5; J: TRBJ1-2; D: TRBD1; CDR3: CASSSSGTGQKGYTF; DNA: TGTGCCAGCAGTTCCTCCGGGACAGGGCAGAAAGGCTACACCTTC
size: .; V: TRBV5-6; J: TRBJ1-1; D: .; CDR3: CASSLGGWGMNTEAFF; DNA: TGTGCCAGCAGCTTGGGAGGGTGGGGAATGAACACTGAAGCTTTCTTT
size: .; V: TRBV30; J: TRBJ1-1; D: .; CDR3: CAWSVRRVTEAFF; DNA: TGTGCCTGGAGTGTCCGCAGGGTCACTGAAGCTTTCTTT